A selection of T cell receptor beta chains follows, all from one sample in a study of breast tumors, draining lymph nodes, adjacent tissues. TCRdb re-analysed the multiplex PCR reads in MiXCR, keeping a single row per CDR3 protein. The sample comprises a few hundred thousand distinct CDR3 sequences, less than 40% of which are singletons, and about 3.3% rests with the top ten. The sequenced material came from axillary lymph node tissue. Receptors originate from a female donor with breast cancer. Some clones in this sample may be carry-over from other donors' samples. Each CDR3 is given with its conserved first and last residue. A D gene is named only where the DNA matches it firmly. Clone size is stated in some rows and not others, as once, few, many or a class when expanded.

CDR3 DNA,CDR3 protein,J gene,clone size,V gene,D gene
TGTGCCAGCAGCCAAGGCCCGTTTTGGTGGACCTTC,CASSQGPFWWTF,TRBJ1-2,many,TRBV3-1,.
TGTGCCAGCAGTGCTAGGGCCTTGGCGGGAGGCTACGAGCAGTACTTC,CASSARALAGGYEQYF,TRBJ2-7,.,TRBV25-1,TRBD2
TGTGCCAGCAGCTTAAGGACAGGTGGTGGCTACACCTTC,CASSLRTGGGYTF,TRBJ1-2,many,TRBV7-3,TRBD1
TGTGCCAGCAGCTCGATAGCGGGAGTGGGAGAGACCCAGCACTTC,CASSSIAGVGETQHF,TRBJ2-5,few,TRBV7-9,TRBD2
TGTGCCAGCAGCTTAGCCGCTAGCGGGGCCGGGGAGCTGTTTTTT,CASSLAASGAGELFF,TRBJ2-2,many,TRBV7-9,TRBD2
TGTGCCACCAGTGACCCTGGGACCTACACCGGGGAGCTGTTTTTT,CATSDPGTYTGELFF,TRBJ2-2,.,TRBV24-1,.
TGTGCCAGCAGCTTGGCGGGACAGGGTAGGACTACTAATGAAAAACTGTTTTTT,CASSLAGQGRTTNEKLFF,TRBJ1-4,many,TRBV5-6,TRBD1
TGCAGTGCGACCGGGACAGCCTATGGCTACACCTTC,CSATGTAYGYTF,TRBJ1-2,many,TRBV20-1,TRBD1
TGCAGTGCTAGAGATCGAGGGACTAGCGGGAGGATTGGCACAGATACGCAGTATTTT,CSARDRGTSGRIGTDTQYF,TRBJ2-3,many,TRBV20-1,TRBD2
TGTGCCAGCAGCTCCCAGCGGGGGAACACCGGGGAGCTGTTTTTT,CASSSQRGNTGELFF,TRBJ2-2,.,TRBV5-4,TRBD2
TGCAGTGCTAGATACAGGGAAAAACTGTTTTTT,CSARYREKLFF,TRBJ1-4,once,TRBV20-1,.
TGTGCCAGCAGTTTAACCCTAGTGGAGAACACCGGGGAGCTGTTTTTT,CASSLTLVENTGELFF,TRBJ2-2,many,TRBV12-3/TRBV12-4,.
TGTGCCAGCAGTTACCTCGGGGCATGGACAGATCAACCGATACTTAACTATGGCTACACCTTC,CASSYLGAWTDQPILNYGYTF,TRBJ1-2,few,TRBV6-5,.
TGCAGCGTTGGTGCCCTCCGGAATAACATTCAGTACTTC,CSVGALRNNIQYF,TRBJ2-4,many,TRBV29-1,.
TGTGCCAGCAGTGACCCGACCGCCCTGGGGGGTGGCTACACCTTC,CASSDPTALGGGYTF,TRBJ1-2,.,TRBV25-1,.
TGTGCCAGCAGTCGACTTTCCTACGAGCAGTACTTC,CASSRLSYEQYF,TRBJ2-7,.,TRBV6-6,.
TGTGCCAGCAGTGCTAGGATGTCGAACACAGATACGCAGTATTTT,CASSARMSNTDTQYF,TRBJ2-3,.,TRBV2,.
TGCAGTGCTAATGGGGGACAGGGGGGAATCGGGGAGCTGTTTTTT,CSANGGQGGIGELFF,TRBJ2-2,.,TRBV20-1,TRBD1
TGCAGTGCTGCCGTGTGGGGCGCAGGAAACACCATATATTTT,CSAAVWGAGNTIYF,TRBJ1-3,many,TRBV20-1,.
TGTGCCAGTAGTGAACAAGCGAACACCGGGGAGCTGTTTTTT,CASSEQANTGELFF,TRBJ2-2,many,TRBV19,.
TGTGCCAGCCGGCAGGACTCCTCCTATGGCTACACCTTC,CASRQDSSYGYTF,TRBJ1-2,many,TRBV6-5,.
TGTGCCAGCAGCTCGGGACTAGCGGGAGGGCCTGGGTCCAATGAGCAGTTCTTC,CASSSGLAGGPGSNEQFF,TRBJ2-1,.,TRBV5-4,TRBD2
TGCAGCGTTGAATATACCGAAGGCTACACCTTC,CSVEYTEGYTF,TRBJ1-2,many,TRBV29-1,.
TGTGCCAGCAGCTTAGAGAGGCCTGGGGCCAACGTCCTGACTTTC,CASSLERPGANVLTF,TRBJ2-6,many,TRBV7-9,.
TGTGCCAGCAGTAATCAGGGATATGGCTACACCTTC,CASSNQGYGYTF,TRBJ1-2,many,TRBV6-1,.
TGTGCCACCAGTGATCCTAGGACAGGGGGCAATCAGCCCCAGCATTTT,CATSDPRTGGNQPQHF,TRBJ1-5,.,TRBV24-1,TRBD1
TGTGCCAGCAGCCAAGAAGGACTAGCGTTATTCTTC,CASSQEGLALFF,TRBJ2-1,many,TRBV3-1,TRBD2
TGTGCCTGGAGGCCCGAAGGCGTTTGGGGAACTGAAGCTTTCTTT,CAWRPEGVWGTEAFF,TRBJ1-1,.,TRBV30,.
TGCGCCAGCAGCCCCTTCCCCATAGGGGGCCTGAACAATGAGCAGTATTTT,CASSPFPIGGLNNEQYF,TRBJ2-3,.,TRBV5-1,TRBD1